Listed below are T cell receptor beta chains from one sample, sequenced in a study of blood T cell repertoires in COVID-19. Clones were sequenced by immunoSEQ multiplex PCR, and TCRdb holds only the in-frame ones, with some missing. The table lists approximately 310,000 clones, approximately 85% of them singletons. The sample taken for sequencing was PBMCs or T cells enriched from blood (not recorded which). These TCRs come from a young man who had recovered from COVID-19. Each CDR3 is given with its conserved first and last residue. A D gene is named only where the DNA matches it firmly.

>TRBJ1-6|TRBV7-9|NA|17
CASRLGGWATYNSPLHF
TGTGCCAGCAGACTAGGGGGATGGGCCACCTATAATTCACCCCTCCACTTT
>TRBJ1-2|TRBV12-2|NA|18
CASRLVHHDYLRNYGYTF
TGTGCAAGTCGCTTAGTGCACCATGATTACCTGAGGAACTATGGCTACACCTTC
>TRBJ2-7|TRBV7-8|NA|15
CASSPGRVGLHEQYF
TGTGCCAGCAGCCCCGGCCGGGTAGGCCTCCACGAGCAGTACTTC
>TRBJ1-2|TRBV4-1|TRBD1|14
CASSRDRGGYGYTF
TGCGCCAGCAGCCGGGACAGGGGTGGGTATGGCTACACCTTC
>TRBJ2-1|TRBV5-1|TRBD1|15
CASSGGQPLYNEQFF
TGCGCCAGCAGCGGGGGACAGCCTCTCTACAATGAGCAGTTCTTC
>TRBJ1-2|TRBV2|NA|13
CASSEGARYGYTF
TGTGCCAGCAGTGAGGGGGCCCGCTATGGCTACACCTTC
>TRBJ2-1|TRBV9|TRBD2|14
CASNSGATYNEQFF
TGTGCCAGCAATAGCGGGGCAACCTACAATGAGCAGTTCTTC
>TRBJ1-2|TRBV9|NA|14
CASSVEPVNYGYTF
TGTGCCAGCAGCGTAGAGCCGGTTAACTATGGCTACACCTTC
>TRBJ1-6|TRBV3-1/TRBV3-2|TRBD1|19
CASSQGLGTGGDYNSPLHF
TGTGCCAGCAGCCAAGGACTCGGTACAGGGGGTGACTATAATTCACCCCTCCACTTT
>TRBJ1-2|TRBV7-9|NA|15
CASSSSTGRGRGYTF
TGTGCCAGCAGCTCCAGCACAGGGAGAGGTAGAGGCTACACCTTC
>TRBJ2-5|TRBV10-3|NA|13
CAISERREETQYF
TGTGCCATCAGTGAGCGAAGGGAGGAGACCCAGTACTTC
>TRBJ2-5|TRBV6-5|NA|12
CASRQFQETQYF
TGTGCCAGCAGACAGTTCCAAGAGACCCAGTACTTC